This T cell receptor beta chain is drawn from a study of OX40 agonist ivuxolimab in advanced cancers. Method: immunoSEQ multiplex PCR; TCRdb's copy keeps in-frame clones and lacks some. Among approximately 73,000 clones listed, roughly 87% were seen once. Per germline, CDR1 SEHNR and CDR2 FQNEAQ (reference sequence). The V end was cut by 5 bases, the J end by 8 bases, with 25 bases between. The CDR3 has 17 amino acids. The starting material was CD4+ or CD8+ T cells sorted from blood, obtained in a trial of the OX40 agonist ivuxolimab. This clonotype was sampled from an adult with an advanced solid tumor such as melanoma, head and neck, liver or kidney cancer. The chain uses TRBV7-9 and TRBJ2-1; D perhaps matches TRBD1 (7 bases). The CDR3 bases are TGTGCCAGCAGCCCAAGGGGGGCAGGGGGAAAGATAGATGAGCAGTTCTTC. As protein: CASSPRGAGGKIDEQFF.